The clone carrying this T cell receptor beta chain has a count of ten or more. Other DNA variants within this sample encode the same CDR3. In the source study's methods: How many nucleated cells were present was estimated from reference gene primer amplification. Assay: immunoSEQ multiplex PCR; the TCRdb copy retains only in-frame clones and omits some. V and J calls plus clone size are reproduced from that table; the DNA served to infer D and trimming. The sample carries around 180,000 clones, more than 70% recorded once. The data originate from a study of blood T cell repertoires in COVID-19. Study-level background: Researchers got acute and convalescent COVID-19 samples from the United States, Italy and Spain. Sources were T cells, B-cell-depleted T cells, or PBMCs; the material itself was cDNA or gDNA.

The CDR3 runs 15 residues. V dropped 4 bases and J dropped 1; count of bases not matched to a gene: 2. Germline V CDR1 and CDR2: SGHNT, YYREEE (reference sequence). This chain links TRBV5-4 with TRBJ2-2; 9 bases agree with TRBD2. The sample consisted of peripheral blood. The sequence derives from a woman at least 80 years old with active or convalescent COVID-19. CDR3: CASSLLAGNTGELFF. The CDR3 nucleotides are TGTGCCAGCAGCCTACTAGCGGGGAACACCGGGGAGCTGTTTTTT.